The 18 T cell receptor beta chains below were found in one sample sequenced in a study of blood T cells in healthy people across ages (dated by TCRdb to about 2015). The library was prepared using 5' RACE. TCRdb lists the instrument as Illumina HiSeq 2500. A second PCR of roughly 7 to 11 cycles was performed with a sample-barcoded 5' primer and a J-beta primer mix. TCRdb reworked the public reads: Q25 trimming with fastp, MiXCR clone assembly, productive beta chains retained. Rows are unified per CDR3 protein, each entry keeping the most common DNA and genes. For this sample the table gives about 600,000 distinct CDR3 sequences, of which 45% to 55% were detected only once. Jointly, the top ten make up around 23% of the sample. The sample comprised blood. The receptors shown here come from an elderly man in good health.

V usage is TRBV28 and J usage is TRBJ2-7; a weak D match, TRBD1 (6 bases). Germline CDR1 MDHEN, CDR2 SYDVKM. CDR3 length: 15 residues. V shed 3 bases and J shed 2 bases, with 14 bases lying between them. The CDR3 protein is CASSFGQWSPYEQYF. The CDR3 nucleotides read TGTGCCAGCAGTTTCGGACAGTGGTCCCCCTACGAGCAGTACTTC.

The chain carries TRBV2 and TRBJ2-5; D possibly corresponds to TRBD2 (6 bases). Germline CDR1 SNHLY, CDR2 FYNNEI. The CDR3 extends over 15 amino acids. With 6 bases removed from V and 5 bases from J, the gap between germline ends came to 19 bases. For the CDR3, the DNA is TGTGCCAGCAGCAGGGACTCCTCGTCCGGGGAGACCCAGTACTTC. Amino acid sequence: CASSRDSSSGETQYF.

There are many counts of this clonotype. The chain couples TRBV20-1 to TRBJ2-7; a possible D gene is TRBD1 (8 bases). Germline V CDR1 and CDR2: DFQATT, SNEGSKA (reference sequence). CDR3 size: 14 residues. V was pared by 2 bases and J by 5 bases, with 16 bases between. CDR3 amino acids: CSARPTGGGHEQYF. The CDR3 nucleotides are TGCAGTGCTAGACCAACAGGGGGGGGTCACGAGCAGTACTTC.

The sample holds one count of this clonotype. This rearrangement joins TRBV18 to TRBJ2-5; D may be TRBD1 (5 bases). The CDR3 has 14 amino acids. The V gene's germline CDR1 is KGHSH and CDR2 LQKENI. Trimming removed 6 bases from V and 2 bases from J, with 13 bases in between. The CDR3 DNA sequence: TGTGCCAGCTCGGATGCAGGGAAACAAGAGACCCAGTACTTC. Translated: CASSDAGKQETQYF.

V is TRBV7-9 and J is TRBJ1-1, with 9 bases identical to TRBD1. The CDR3 is 14 residues long. J was trimmed by 6 bases and V by 1 base; bases with no gene match: 3. CDR1 and CDR2 (germline): SEHNR, FQNEAQ (reference sequence). DNA of the CDR3: TGTGCCAGCAGCTTAGGACAGGGGGTAGCTGAAGCTTTCTTT. Protein product: CASSLGQGVAEAFF. The variable domain in full, completed from reference TRBV7-9 and TRBJ1-1, reads DTGVSQNPRHKITKRGQNVTFRCDPISEHNRLYWYRQTLGQGPEFLTYFQNEAQLEKSRLLSDRFSAERPKGSFSTLEIQRTEQGDSAMYLCASSLGQGVAEAFFGQGTRLTVV.

This clonotype was seen many times. The gene calls are TRBV5-1 and TRBJ2-7, with D uncertain. Between the trimmed V and J ends, which lost 0 bases and 0 bases, there was a span of 10 bases. CDR1 is SGHRS and CDR2 is YFSETQ in the germline V gene. This CDR3 region has 15 residues. For the CDR3, the DNA is TGCGCCAGCAGCTTGGATGGGCCAGGCTCCTACGAGCAGTACTTC. Translation gives CASSLDGPGSYEQYF. Full variable domain (rest looked up from reference TRBV5-1 and TRBJ2-7): KAGVTQTPRYLIKTRGQQVTLSCSPISGHRSVSWYQQTPGQGLQFLFEYFSETQRNKGNFPGRFSGRQFSNSRSEMNVSTLELGDSALYLCASSLDGPGSYEQYFGPGTRLTVT.

The gene calls are TRBV20-1 and TRBJ2-5; 9 bases match TRBD2. The J call may be incorrect, as the DNA end agrees better with TRBJ2-7. The CDR3 totals 15 residues. Germline CDR1 reads DFQATT; CDR2 reads SNEGSKA (reference sequence). The CDR3 bases are TGCAGTGCTAGTCCCCCCGCGGGAGGGCGGCACGAGCAGTACTTC. As protein: CSASPPAGGRHEQYF.

The chain combines TRBV4-3 with TRBJ2-2; D perhaps matches TRBD2 (5 bases). The germline gives CDR1 LGHNA, CDR2 YSLEER. CDR3 length: 16 residues. V was pared by 1 base and J by 4 bases, with 13 bases between. The CDR3 DNA reads TGCGCCAGCAGCCAAGGAGGGTATGAAGTCACCGGGGAGCTGTTTTTT. Translating it yields CASSQGGYEVTGELFF.

The chain couples TRBV7-2 to TRBJ2-4, with TRBD1 as a possible D gene (6 bases). V lost 5 bases to trimming and J lost 9 bases, with 23 bases between them. The CDR3 consists of 16 residues. Looked up from germline, CDR1 is SGHTA and CDR2 is FQGNSA. The CDR3 is CASSPLGDSPRGIQYF. The CDR3 nucleotides are TGTGCCAGCAGCCCTCTGGGCGACAGCCCCAGGGGCATTCAGTACTTC.

Points on this clonotype: This may come from a read error, since a much larger clone is one base off. The V gene is TRBV6-6, the J gene TRBJ1-1; 9 positions agree with TRBD1. The CDR3 totals 14 residues. CDR1 and CDR2 (germline): MNHNY, SVGAGI (reference sequence). CDR3 bases: TGTGCCGGCAGTTTTTCGACAGGGGGCACTGAAGCTTTCTTT. Translation: CAGSFSTGGTEAFF.

The V and J genes are TRBV11-2 and TRBJ2-1; TRBD2 aligns across 7 bases. This CDR3 comprises 14 residues. Germline lookup yields CDR1 SGHAT and CDR2 FQNNGV. The V gene end was trimmed by 6 bases and the J gene end by 1 base; junction bases not matched to a gene: 3. The CDR3, as DNA: TGTGCCAGCAGGGTCGGGGGGTCCTACAATGAGCAGTTCTTC. Its protein is CASRVGGSYNEQFF.

The table lists this clonotype with a few counts. This chain connects TRBV7-2 to TRBJ2-3; the match to TRBD2 covers 9 bases. The CDR3 has 12 amino acids. Germline V lookup: CDR1 SGHTA, CDR2 FQGNSA. V lost 5 bases to trimming and J lost 9 bases; unmatched junction nucleotides: 3. The CDR3 DNA follows: TGTGCCAGCAGCCGACTAGCGGCCACGCAGTATTTT. Amino acids: CASSRLAATQYF.

This clonotype occurred a few times. V usage is TRBV10-3 and J usage is TRBJ2-5; 11 bases match TRBD1. TRBJ2-7 matches the DNA end more closely, so the J call is doubtful. The V gene's germline CDR1 is ENHRY and CDR2 SYGVKD. The CDR3 has 15 residues. CDR3 nucleotides: TGTGCCATCAGTGAGTCGGACAGGGGGCCAAGCGAGCAGTACTTC. The encoded protein is CAISESDRGPSEQYF.

The count of this clonotype is one. V gene TRBV6-5 combines with J gene TRBJ2-1, with TRBD1 matching 9 bases. The CDR3 is made up of 14 amino acids. Germline lookup yields CDR1 MNHEY and CDR2 SVGAGI. Unmatched junction bases numbered 13, after V lost 6 bases and J lost 13 bases. The DNA for the CDR3 is TGTGCCAGCAGAGGACAGGGGCGTTCTGGAACCCAGTTCTTC. Translation: CASRGQGRSGTQFF.

The chain carries TRBV7-2 and TRBJ1-5, with 8 bases fitting TRBD1. The ends lost 4 bases at V and 3 bases at J; junction bases unmatched: 5. Germline CDR1 SGHTA, CDR2 FQGNSA. This CDR3 comprises 15 residues. The CDR3 loop is CASSSGQGNNQPQHF. In DNA, the CDR3 is TGTGCCAGCAGCTCCGGACAGGGTAACAATCAGCCCCAGCATTTT. The full variable domain, completed using reference TRBV7-2 and TRBJ1-5, is GAGVSQSPSNKVTEKGKDVELRCDPISGHTALYWYRQSLGQGLEFLIYFQGNSAPDKSGLPSDRFSAERTGGSVSTLTIQRTQQEDSAVYLCASSSGQGNNQPQHFGDGTRLSIL.

The chain uses TRBV7-9 and TRBJ1-2; D not certain. The CDR3 spans 13 residues. Germline V CDR1 and CDR2: SEHNR, FQNEAQ (reference sequence). Trimming shortened V by 6 bases and J by 5 bases, and 13 bases separated the two germline ends. The DNA for the CDR3 is TGTGCCAGCAGGATTGGACTTTCTTATGGCTACACCTTC. Amino acids: CASRIGLSYGYTF.

This chain joins TRBV6-2 or TRBV6-3 and TRBJ1-3; D not resolved. The CDR3 length is 15 residues. Germline V gives CDR1 MNHEY, CDR2 SVGEGT. Trimming stripped 4 bases from V and 4 bases from J, with 14 bases between. CDR3 sequence (DNA): TGTGCCAGCAGTTTCGAAGCGGTGGAGGGAAACACCATATATTTT. Its translation: CASSFEAVEGNTIYF.

The chain combines TRBV5-6 with TRBJ2-4, with D unclear. Near its end, the DNA agrees better with TRBJ2-7, so the J call may be wrong. CDR1 and CDR2 from the germline V gene are SGHDT and YYEEEE. CDR3 length equals 15 residues. CDR3 amino acids: CASSLRLRGTSEQYF. The CDR3 region has the DNA TGTGCCAGCAGCTTGCGGCTCCGAGGTACAAGCGAGCAGTACTTC.